Detailed here is one T cell receptor beta chain. The antigen it binds to is not known. One base away there is no much larger clone; base qualities are not given. V loses 4 bases of germline sequence and J loses 7 bases, and the interval between the two ends is 11 bases. Looking up the germline V gene yields CDR1 SQVTM and CDR2 ANQGSEA. From the cysteine up to the phenylalanine, the CDR3 has a length of 12 residues. Just the 36-base CDR3 DNA is kept, in frame starting at base 1. Patients with autoimmune disease history or receiving systemic immunosuppression were excluded from the trial. Peripheral blood for TCR sequencing was collected from all dose cohorts at baseline, on cycle 4 day 1, and on cycle 7 day 1. The samples were drawn from a first-in-human, open-label, multicenter phase I dose-escalation trial of ivuxolimab. Adults with locally advanced or metastatic melanoma, renal cell, hepatocellular, or head and neck squamous cell carcinoma were enrolled in the trial. Before TCR sequencing, CD4+ T cells and CD8+ T cells from peripheral blood were sorted into separate populations.

This record belongs to a study of OX40 agonist ivuxolimab in advanced cancers. At the level of the whole study: Ivuxolimab was an agonistic, fully human IgG2 monoclonal antibody directed against OX40 (CD134), a costimulatory receptor. Intravenous ivuxolimab was administered to patients every 2 weeks at six dose levels: 0.01, 0.1, 0.3, 1.5, 3 and 10 mg/kg. Among the approximately 54 dose-escalation patients, about 20 had hepatocellular carcinoma, roughly 15 melanoma, 9 renal cell carcinoma and 9 head and neck cancer. A male proportion of around 80% and a mean age of 60 years, ranging from 23 to 79, were recorded for the dose-escalation cohort. Prior anti-PD-1, anti-PD-L1 or anti-CTLA-4 therapy was permitted, and 40% of dose-escalation patients had received checkpoint inhibitors. Three dose-escalation patients achieved partial responses, one with hepatocellular carcinoma and two with cutaneous melanoma. The purpose of peripheral TCRbeta sequencing was to test whether ivuxolimab changed TCR sequence diversity and led to clonal T-cell expansion. The paper covers the monotherapy dose-escalation part of the phase I ivuxolimab trial, which included N ≈ 50 patients. What the work shows at the level of the full study, not this receptor alone: Partial responders in the 0.1-3.0 mg/kg groups had among the lowest normalized peripheral clonal expansion, especially among CD8+ T cells. On average, CD8+ T cells showed more expanded clones than CD4+ T cells after ivuxolimab. Low levels of normalized T-cell clonal expansion were also seen in some patients who did not respond. At doses of 0.1 to 3.0 mg/kg, clonal expansion of both CD4+ and CD8+ T cells in blood was seen between baseline and week 6. The antigen specificity of the clonally expanded peripheral T cells was not determined.

To sequence the TCRbeta CDR3 region, genomic DNA was isolated from the sorted cells. TCRbeta CDR3 regions were sequenced using the immunoSEQ Assay. TCRdb re-hosts the immuneACCESS table, in-frame sequences only. Its copies lack some clones; in the studies checked, an unresolved V gene accounts for under half of them, and the cause for the rest is not known. The sample table shows some 58,000 clones, and roughly 80% are seen once. The ten largest clones represent less than 2% of the sample. This material consisted of CD4+ or CD8+ T cells sorted from blood, taken in a trial of the OX40 agonist ivuxolimab. The receptor was isolated from an adult with an advanced solid tumor such as melanoma, head and neck, liver or kidney cancer. The chain is made from TRBV29-1 and TRBJ2-1, with TRBD1 tentatively as D gene (6 bases match). The CDR3 protein sequence reads: CSVGRQANEQFF. In nucleotides, the sequence is TGCAGCGTTGGCAGACAGGCGAATGAGCAGTTCTTC.